The clone carrying this TCR beta chain was counted ten times or more. Using its own MiXCR run on the 5' RACE reads, TCRdb lists one record per CDR3 protein. The sample consists of 55,000 to 75,000 distinct CDR3 sequences, 12% to 15% of them appearing once. This sample was taken from a study of neurological immune-mediated disorders. The CDR3 is 14 residues long. Germline V gene lookup returns CDR1 LNHNV and CDR2 YYDKDF (reference sequence). The time point is: longitudinal time-point 1 (baseline). The sequenced sample consisted of PBMCs. The sequence was collected from a female donor with HTLV-1-associated myelopathy (HAM/TSP). This rearrangement joins TRBV15 to TRBJ2-7; D could derive from TRBD1 or TRBD2 (5 bases each). In DNA form, the CDR3 reads TGTGCTACCGCATTCCGGGACGGACTTTACGAGCAGTACTTC. Translating gives CATAFRDGLYEQYF.